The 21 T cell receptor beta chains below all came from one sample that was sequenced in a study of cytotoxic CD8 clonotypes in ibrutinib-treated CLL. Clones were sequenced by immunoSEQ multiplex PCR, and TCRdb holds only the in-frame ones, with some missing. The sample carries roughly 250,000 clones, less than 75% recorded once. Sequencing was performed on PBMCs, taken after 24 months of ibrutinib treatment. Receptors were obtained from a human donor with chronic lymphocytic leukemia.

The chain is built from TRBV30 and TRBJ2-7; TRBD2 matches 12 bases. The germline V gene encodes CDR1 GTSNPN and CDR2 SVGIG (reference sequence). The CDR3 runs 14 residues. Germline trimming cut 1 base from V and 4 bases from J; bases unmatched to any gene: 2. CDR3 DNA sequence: TGTGCCTGGAGTGGACTAGCGGGAGAGTACGAGCAGTACTTC. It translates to CAWSGLAGEYEQYF.

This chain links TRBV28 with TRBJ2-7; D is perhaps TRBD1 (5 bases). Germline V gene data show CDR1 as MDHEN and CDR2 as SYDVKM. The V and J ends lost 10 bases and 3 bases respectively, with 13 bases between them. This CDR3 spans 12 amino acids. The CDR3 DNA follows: TGTGCCACAGGGATCTTAGGCTACGAGCAGTACTTC. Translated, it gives CATGILGYEQYF. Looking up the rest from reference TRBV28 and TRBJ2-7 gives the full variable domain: DVKVTQSSRYLVKRTGEKVFLECVQDMDHENMFWYRQDPGLGLRLIYFSYDVKMKEKGDIPEGYSVSREKKERFSLILESASTNQTSMYLCATGILGYEQYFGPGTRLTVT.

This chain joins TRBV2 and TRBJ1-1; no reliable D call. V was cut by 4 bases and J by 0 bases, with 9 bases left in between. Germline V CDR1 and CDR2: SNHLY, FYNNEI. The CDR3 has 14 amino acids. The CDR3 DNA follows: TGTGCCAGCAGTGTAGGATTCGTGAACACTGAAGCTTTCTTT. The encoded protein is CASSVGFVNTEAFF.

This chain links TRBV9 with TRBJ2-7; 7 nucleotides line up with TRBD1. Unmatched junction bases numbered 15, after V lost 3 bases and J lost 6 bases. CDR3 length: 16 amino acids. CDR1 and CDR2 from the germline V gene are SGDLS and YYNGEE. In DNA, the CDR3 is TGTGCCAGCAGCGCCAAGACAGGGTTCGATAAGGGCGAGCAGTACTTC. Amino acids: CASSAKTGFDKGEQYF.

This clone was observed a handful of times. CDR3 bases: TGTGCCAGCAGTTTACTTAGCTCCTACGAGCAGTACTTC. Encoded protein: CASSLLSSYEQYF. The gene calls are TRBV27 and TRBJ2-7; D gene unclear. The germline gives CDR1 MNHEY, CDR2 SMNVEV (reference sequence). Trimming shortened V by 2 bases and J by 0 bases, and 5 bases separated the two germline ends. The CDR3 has 13 residues.

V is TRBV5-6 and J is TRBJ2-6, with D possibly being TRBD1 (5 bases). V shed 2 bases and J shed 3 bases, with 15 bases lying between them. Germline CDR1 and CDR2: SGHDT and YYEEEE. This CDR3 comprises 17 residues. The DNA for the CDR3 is TGTGCCAGCAGCTTAGGGTTTGGGGCTGTTGGGGCCAACGTCCTGACTTTC. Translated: CASSLGFGAVGANVLTF.

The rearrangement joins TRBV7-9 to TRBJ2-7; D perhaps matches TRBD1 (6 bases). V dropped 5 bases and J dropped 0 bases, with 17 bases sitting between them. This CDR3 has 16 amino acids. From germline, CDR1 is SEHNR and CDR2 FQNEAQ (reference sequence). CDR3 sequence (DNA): TGTGCCAGCAGCCTGGGCAGGGACACTTACTCCTACGAGCAGTACTTC. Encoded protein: CASSLGRDTYSYEQYF.

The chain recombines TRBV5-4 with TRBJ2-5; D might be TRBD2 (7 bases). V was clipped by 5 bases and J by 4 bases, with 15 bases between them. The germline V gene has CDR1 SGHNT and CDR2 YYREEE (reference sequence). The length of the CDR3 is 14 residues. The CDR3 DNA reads TGTGCCAGCAGGGGCGGGGGCGCCGGAGAGACCCAGTACTTC. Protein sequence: CASRGGGAGETQYF.

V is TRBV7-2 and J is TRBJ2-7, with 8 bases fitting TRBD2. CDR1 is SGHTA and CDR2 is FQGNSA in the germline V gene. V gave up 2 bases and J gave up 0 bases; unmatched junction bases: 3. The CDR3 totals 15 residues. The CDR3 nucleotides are TGTGCCAGCAGCTTAACTAGCGGCGTCTCCTACGAGCAGTACTTC. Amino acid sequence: CASSLTSGVSYEQYF.

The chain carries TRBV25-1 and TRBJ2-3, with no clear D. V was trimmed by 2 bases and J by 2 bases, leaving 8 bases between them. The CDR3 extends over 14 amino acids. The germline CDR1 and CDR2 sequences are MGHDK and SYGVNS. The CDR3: CASSEAGYTDTQYF. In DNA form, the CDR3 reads TGTGCCAGCAGTGAAGCCGGGTACACAGATACGCAGTATTTT.

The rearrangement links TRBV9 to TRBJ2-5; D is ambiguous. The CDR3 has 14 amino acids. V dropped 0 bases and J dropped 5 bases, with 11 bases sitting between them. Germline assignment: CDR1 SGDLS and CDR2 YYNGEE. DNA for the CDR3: TGTGCCAGCAGCGTAGCTCTGGGTCAGGAGACCCAGTACTTC. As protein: CASSVALGQETQYF.

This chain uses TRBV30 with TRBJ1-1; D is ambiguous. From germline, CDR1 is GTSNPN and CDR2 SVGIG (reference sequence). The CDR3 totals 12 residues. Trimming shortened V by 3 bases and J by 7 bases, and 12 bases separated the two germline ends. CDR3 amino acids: CAWRSGRLEAFF. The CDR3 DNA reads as TGTGCCTGGAGATCCGGACGCCTTGAAGCTTTCTTT.

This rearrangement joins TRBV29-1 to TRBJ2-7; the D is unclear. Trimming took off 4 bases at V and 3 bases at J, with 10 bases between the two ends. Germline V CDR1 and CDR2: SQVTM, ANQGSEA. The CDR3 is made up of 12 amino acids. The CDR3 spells CSVGAAIYEQYF. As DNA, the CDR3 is TGCAGCGTTGGAGCAGCAATCTACGAGCAGTACTTC.

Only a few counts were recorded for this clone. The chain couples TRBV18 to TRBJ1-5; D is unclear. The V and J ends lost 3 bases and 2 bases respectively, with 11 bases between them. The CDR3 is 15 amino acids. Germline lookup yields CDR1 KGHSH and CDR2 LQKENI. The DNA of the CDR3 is TGTGCCAGCTCACCCGAGGTGATTCGCAATCAGCCCCAGCATTTT. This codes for CASSPEVIRNQPQHF.

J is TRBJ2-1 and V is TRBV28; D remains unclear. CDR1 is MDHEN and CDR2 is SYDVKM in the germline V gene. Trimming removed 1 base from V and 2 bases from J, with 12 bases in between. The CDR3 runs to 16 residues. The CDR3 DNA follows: TGTGCCAGCAGTTTATCCGAAGGGCCTGCCTACAATGAGCAGTTCTTC. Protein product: CASSLSEGPAYNEQFF.

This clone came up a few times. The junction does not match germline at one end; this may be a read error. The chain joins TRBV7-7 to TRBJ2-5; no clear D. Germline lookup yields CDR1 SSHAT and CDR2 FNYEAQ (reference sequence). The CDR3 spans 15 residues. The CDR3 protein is CASSLEFGSQETQYF. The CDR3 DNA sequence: TGTGCTAGCAGCTTAGAATTCGGCAGCCAAGAGACCCAGTACTTC.

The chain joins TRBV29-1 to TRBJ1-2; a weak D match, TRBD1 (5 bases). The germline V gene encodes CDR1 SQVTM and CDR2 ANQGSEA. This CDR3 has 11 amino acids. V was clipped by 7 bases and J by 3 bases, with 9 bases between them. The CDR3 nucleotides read TGCAGCGCCGACAGCTACTATGGCTACACCTTC. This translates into CSADSYYGYTF.

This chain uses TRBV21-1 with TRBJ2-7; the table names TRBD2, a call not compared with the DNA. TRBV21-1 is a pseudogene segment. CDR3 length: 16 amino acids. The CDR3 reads CASSKGLAEAWYEQYF. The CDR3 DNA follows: TGTGCCAGCAGCAAAGGACTAGCTGAAGCCTGGTACGAGCAGTACTTC.

This CDR3 is CASSVPSGSRTNTLYNEQFF. The CDR3 nucleotides read TGTGCCAGCAGCGTCCCTAGCGGGAGTCGGACTAATACTCTTTACAATGAGCAGTTCTTC. The chain uses TRBV9 and TRBJ2-1; 10 bases align to TRBD2. V gave up 2 bases and J gave up 4 bases; unmatched junction bases: 18. CDR3 length: 20 residues. The germline V gene encodes CDR1 SGDLS and CDR2 YYNGEE. The full variable domain, its missing parts supplied by reference TRBV9 and TRBJ2-1, is DSGVTQTPKHLITATGQRVTLRCSPRSGDLSVYWYQQSLDQGLQFLIQYYNGEERAKGNILERFSAQQFPDLHSELNLSSLELGDSALYFCASSVPSGSRTNTLYNEQFFGPGTRLTVL.

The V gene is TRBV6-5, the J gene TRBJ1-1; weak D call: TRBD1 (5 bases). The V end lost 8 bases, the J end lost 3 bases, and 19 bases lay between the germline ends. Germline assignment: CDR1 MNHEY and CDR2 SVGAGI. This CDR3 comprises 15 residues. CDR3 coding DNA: TGTGCCAGCCGCTTGGGGGGGAGTGGGTACACTGAAGCTTTCTTT. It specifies CASRLGGSGYTEAFF.

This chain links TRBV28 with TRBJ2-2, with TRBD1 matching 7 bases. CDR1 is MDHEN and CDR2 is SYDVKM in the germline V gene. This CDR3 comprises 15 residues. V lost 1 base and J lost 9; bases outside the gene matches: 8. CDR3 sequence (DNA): TGTGCCAGCAGTTTATCGACAGGGATAGTCCGGGAGCTGTTTTTT. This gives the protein CASSLSTGIVRELFF. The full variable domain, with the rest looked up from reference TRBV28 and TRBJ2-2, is DVKVTQSSRYLVKRTGEKVFLECVQDMDHENMFWYRQDPGLGLRLIYFSYDVKMKEKGDIPEGYSVSREKKERFSLILESASTNQTSMYLCASSLSTGIVRELFFGEGSRLTVL.